The present T cell receptor (beta chain) was sequenced within a study of radiation and T cells in renal cell carcinoma. About this clone itself: The antigen remains undetermined.

Regarding the study as a whole: In blood, top tumor clones expanded by 2 weeks, shrinking by 4.

The time point here: baseline pretreatment blood. Described treatment: 15 Gy SBRT to primary tumor, nephrectomy 4 weeks later. V dropped 6 bases and J dropped 3; count of bases not matched to a gene: 8. The CDR3 spans 16 residues. The germline gives CDR1 MNHEY, CDR2 SMNVEV (reference sequence). Only in-frame clones appear in the TCRdb table, and some are missing; sequencing was by immunoSEQ multiplex PCR. The sample holds 70,000 to 95,000 clones, 70% to 85% seen once. The material was blood, obtained from a patient whose treatment included radiotherapy and nephrectomy. The V call is TRBV27, the J call TRBJ2-7; 13 bases agree with TRBD2. The receptor was derived from a man in his 60s with renal cell carcinoma. As DNA, the CDR3 is TGTGCCAGCAGCTCAACCGGGACTAGCGGGATCTACGAGCAGTACTTC. Amino acids: CASSSTGTSGIYEQYF.